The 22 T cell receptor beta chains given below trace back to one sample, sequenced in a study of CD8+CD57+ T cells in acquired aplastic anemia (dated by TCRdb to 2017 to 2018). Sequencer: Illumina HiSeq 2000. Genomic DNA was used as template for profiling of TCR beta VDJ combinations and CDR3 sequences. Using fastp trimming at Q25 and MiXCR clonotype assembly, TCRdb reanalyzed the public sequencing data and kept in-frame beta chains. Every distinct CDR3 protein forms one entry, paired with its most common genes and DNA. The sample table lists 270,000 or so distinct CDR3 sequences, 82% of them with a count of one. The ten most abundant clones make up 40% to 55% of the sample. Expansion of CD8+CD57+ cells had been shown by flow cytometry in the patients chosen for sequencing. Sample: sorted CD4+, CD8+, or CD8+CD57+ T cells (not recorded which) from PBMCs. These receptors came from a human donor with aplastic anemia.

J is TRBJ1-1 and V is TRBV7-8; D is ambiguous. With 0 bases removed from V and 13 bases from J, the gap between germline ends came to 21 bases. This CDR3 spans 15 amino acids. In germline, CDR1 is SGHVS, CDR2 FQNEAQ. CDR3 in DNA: TGTGCCAGCAGCTTAGCGGTGACACCCGACACTCAGGATTTCTTT. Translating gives CASSLAVTPDTQDFF.

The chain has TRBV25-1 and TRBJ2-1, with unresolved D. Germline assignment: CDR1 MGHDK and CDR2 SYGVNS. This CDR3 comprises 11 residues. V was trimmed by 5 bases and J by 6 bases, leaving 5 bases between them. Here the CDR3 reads CASSKSNEQFF. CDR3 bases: TGTGCCAGCAGTAAATCCAATGAGCAGTTCTTC.

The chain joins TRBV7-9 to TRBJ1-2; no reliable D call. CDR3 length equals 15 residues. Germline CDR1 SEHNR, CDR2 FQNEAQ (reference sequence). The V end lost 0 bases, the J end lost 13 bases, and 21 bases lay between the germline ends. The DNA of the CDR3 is TGTGCCAGCAGCTTAGCCCGGAGGAACACTGAAGCTTTCACCTTC. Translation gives CASSLARRNTEAFTF.

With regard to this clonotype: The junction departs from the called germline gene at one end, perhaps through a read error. In DNA, the CDR3 is TGTGCCAGCAGCATAGCGGGCCGAGGGTACAATGATGGGGGCTACACCTTC. This translates into CASSIAGRGYNDGGYTF. The chain links TRBV7-9 to TRBJ1-2; D is unresolved. CDR1 is SEHNR and CDR2 is FQNEAQ in the germline V gene (reference sequence). The CDR3 consists of 17 residues.

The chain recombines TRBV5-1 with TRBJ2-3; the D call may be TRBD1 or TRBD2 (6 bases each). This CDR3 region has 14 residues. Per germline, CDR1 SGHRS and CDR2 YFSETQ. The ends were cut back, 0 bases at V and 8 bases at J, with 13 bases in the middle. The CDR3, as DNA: TGCGCCAGCAGCTTGGAGGGGGGCCACACTACGCAGTATTTT. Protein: CASSLEGGHTTQYF. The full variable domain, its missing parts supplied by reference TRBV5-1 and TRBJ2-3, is KAGVTQTPRYLIKTRGQQVTLSCSPISGHRSVSWYQQTPGQGLQFLFEYFSETQRNKGNFPGRFSGRQFSNSRSEMNVSTLELGDSALYLCASSLEGGHTTQYFGPGTRLTVL.

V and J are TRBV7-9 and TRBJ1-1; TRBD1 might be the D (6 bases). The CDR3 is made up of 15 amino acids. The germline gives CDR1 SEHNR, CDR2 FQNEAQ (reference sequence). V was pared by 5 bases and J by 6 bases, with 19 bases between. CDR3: CASSGVGGAHSEAFF. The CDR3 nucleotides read TGTGCCAGCAGCGGGGTGGGGGGGGCGCACTCTGAAGCTTTCTTT.

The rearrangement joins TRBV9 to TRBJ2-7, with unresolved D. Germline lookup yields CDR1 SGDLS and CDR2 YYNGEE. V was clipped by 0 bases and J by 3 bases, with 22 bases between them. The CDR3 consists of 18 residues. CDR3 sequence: CASSVGSDTPYFYYEQYV. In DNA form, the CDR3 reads TGTGCCAGCAGCGTAGGTTCAGATACGCCGTATTTTTACTACGAGCAGTACGTC.

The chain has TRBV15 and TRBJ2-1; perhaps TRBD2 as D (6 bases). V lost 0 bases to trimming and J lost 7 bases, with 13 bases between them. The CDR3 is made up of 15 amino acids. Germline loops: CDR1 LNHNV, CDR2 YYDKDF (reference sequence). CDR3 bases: TGTGCCACCAGCAGAGATACCCAGGAGGGGAATGAGCAGTTCTTC. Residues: CATSRDTQEGNEQFF.

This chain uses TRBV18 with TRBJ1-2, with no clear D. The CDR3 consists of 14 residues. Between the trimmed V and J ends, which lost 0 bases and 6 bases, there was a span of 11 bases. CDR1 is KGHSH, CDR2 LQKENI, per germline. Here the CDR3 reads CASSPPTLADGYTF. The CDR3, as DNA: TGTGCCAGCTCACCACCGACACTGGCTGATGGCTACACCTTC. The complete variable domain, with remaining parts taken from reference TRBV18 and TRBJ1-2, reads NAGVMQNPRHLVRRRGQEARLRCSPMKGHSHVYWYRQLPEEGLKFMVYLQKENIIDESGMPKERFSAEFPKEGPSILRIQQVVRGDSAAYFCASSPPTLADGYTFGSGTRLTVV.

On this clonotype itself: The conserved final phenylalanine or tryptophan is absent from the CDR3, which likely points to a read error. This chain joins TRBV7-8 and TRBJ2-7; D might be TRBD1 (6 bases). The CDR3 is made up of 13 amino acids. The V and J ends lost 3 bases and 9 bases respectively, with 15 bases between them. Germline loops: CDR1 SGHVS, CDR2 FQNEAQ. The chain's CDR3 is CASSLDRSAGQYY. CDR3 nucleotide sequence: TGTGCCAGCAGCTTGGACAGAAGCGCCGGGCAGTACTAC.

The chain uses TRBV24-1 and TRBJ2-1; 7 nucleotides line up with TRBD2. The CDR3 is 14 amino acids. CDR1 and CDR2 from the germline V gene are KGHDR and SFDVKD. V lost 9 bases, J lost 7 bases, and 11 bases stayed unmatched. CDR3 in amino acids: CATQSGATGNEQFF. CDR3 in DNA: TGTGCCACCCAAAGCGGGGCCACGGGGAATGAGCAGTTCTTC.

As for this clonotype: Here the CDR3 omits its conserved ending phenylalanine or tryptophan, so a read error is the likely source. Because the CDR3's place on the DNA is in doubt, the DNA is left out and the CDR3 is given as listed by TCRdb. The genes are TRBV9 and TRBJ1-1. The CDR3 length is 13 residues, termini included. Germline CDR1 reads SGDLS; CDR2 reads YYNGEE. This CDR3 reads CASSSRSYEQSFV.

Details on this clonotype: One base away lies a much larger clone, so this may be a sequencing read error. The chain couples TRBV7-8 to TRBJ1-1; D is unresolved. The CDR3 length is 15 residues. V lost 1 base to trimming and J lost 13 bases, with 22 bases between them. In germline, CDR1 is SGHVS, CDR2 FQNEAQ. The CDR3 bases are TGTGCCAGCAGCTTAGAGGGAGGAGCCGATACGCAGGATTTCTTT. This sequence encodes CASSLEGGADTQDFF.

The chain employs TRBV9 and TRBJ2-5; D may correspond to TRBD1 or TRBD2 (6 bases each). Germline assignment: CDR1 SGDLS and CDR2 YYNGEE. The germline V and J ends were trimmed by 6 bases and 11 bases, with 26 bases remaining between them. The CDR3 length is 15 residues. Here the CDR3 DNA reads TGTGCCAGCACACCGGGTGTGGGGAGGACAGATACGCAGTACTTC. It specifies CASTPGVGRTDTQYF.

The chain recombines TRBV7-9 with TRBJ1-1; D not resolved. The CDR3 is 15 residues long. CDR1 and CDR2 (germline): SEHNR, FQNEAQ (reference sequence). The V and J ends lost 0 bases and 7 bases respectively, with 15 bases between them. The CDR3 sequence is CASSLAGGYGDEAFF. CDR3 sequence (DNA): TGTGCCAGCAGCTTAGCGGGCGGCTACGGGGATGAAGCTTTCTTT.

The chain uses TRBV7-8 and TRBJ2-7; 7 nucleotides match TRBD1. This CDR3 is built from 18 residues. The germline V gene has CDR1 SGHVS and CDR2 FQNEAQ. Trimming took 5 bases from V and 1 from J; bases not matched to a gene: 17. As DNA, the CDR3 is TGTGCCAGCAGCATCCGACAGGGTGCGACCGGTACTTCCTACGAGCAGTACGTC. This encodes CASSIRQGATGTSYEQYV.

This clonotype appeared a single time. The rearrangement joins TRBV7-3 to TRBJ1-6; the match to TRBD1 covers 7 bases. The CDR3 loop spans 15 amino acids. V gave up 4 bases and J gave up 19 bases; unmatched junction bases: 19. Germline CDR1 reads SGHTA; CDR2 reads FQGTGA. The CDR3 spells CASSSNRGLWLHLHF. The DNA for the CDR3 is TGTGCCAGCAGCTCGAACAGGGGACTATGGCTACACCTTCACTTT.

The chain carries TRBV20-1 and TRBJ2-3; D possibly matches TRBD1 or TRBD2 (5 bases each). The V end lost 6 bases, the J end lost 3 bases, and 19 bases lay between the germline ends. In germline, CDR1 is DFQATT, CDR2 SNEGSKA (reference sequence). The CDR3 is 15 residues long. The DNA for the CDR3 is TGCAGTGCCAGTAACTGGGGACGCAAGACAGATACGCAGTATTTT. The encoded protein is CSASNWGRKTDTQYF.

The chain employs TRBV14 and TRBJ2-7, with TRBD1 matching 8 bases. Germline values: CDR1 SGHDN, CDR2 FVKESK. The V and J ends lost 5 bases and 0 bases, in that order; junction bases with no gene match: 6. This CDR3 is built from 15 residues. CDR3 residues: CASSSGTGLSYEQYF. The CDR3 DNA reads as TGTGCCAGCAGCTCAGGGACAGGTCTCTCCTACGAGCAGTACTTC.

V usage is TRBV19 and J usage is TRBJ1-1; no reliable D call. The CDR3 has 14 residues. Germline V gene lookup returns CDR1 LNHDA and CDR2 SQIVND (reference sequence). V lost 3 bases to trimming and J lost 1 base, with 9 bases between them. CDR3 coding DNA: TGTGCCAGTAGTATCCTAGCGGGGAACACTGAAGCTTTCTTT. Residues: CASSILAGNTEAFF.

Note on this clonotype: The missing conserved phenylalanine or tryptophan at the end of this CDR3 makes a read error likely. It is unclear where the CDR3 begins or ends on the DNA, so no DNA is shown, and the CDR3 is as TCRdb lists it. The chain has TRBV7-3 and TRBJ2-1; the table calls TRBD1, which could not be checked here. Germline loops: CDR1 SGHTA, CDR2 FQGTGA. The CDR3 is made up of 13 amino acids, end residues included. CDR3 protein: CASSDGGNHEQLS.

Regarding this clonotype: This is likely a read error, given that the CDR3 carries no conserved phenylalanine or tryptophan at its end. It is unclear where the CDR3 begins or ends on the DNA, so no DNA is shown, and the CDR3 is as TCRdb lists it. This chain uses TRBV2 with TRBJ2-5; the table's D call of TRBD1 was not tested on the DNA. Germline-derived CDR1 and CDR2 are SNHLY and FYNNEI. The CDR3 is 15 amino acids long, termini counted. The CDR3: CASGDGGTGRQSFDP.